The sequence of this T cell receptor (beta chain) was determined in a study of T cell repertoires in cytomegalovirus infection. Study-level findings and limits: CMV-specific HLA-C-restricted TCR beta clonotypes dominated the ex vivo response.

TCRdb re-derived calls from the reads in MiXCR, one entry per CDR3 protein. The repertoire holds more than 400,000 distinct CDR3 sequences, approximately 26% seen once, with over 10% in the top ten. Germline V gene lookup returns CDR1 SGHVS and CDR2 FNYEAQ. This CDR3 region has 17 residues. Unmatched junction bases numbered 7, after V lost 2 bases and J lost 5 bases. This clonotype was counted between two and nine times. The antigen remains undetermined. The material sequenced was PBMCs. The sequence was obtained from a human donor in good health (CMV status not recorded). Some clones in this sample may be carry-over from other donors' samples. The V gene is TRBV7-6, the J gene TRBJ2-2; 11 nucleotides align to TRBD1. The CDR3 DNA sequence: TGTGCCAGCAGCTTACCCCGGACAGGGGGCAAGACCGGGGAGCTGTTTTTT. Translated, it gives CASSLPRTGGKTGELFF.